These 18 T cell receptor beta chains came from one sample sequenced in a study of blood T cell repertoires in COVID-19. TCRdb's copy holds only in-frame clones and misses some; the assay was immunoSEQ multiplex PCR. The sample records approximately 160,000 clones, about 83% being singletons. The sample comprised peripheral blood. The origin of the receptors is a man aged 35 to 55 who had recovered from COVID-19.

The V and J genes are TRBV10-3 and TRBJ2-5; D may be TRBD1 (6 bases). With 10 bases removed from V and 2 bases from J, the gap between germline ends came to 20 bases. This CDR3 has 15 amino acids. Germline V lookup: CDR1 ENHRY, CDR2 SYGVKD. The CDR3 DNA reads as TGTGCCACCCGCGGCCGGGACATAGGTCAAGAGACCCAGTACTTC. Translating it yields CATRGRDIGQETQYF.

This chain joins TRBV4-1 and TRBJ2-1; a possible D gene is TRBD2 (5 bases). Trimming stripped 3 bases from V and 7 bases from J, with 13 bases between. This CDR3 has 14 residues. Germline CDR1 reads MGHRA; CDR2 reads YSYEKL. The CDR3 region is CASSHELRGNEQFF. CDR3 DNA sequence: TGCGCCAGCAGCCATGAACTACGGGGTAATGAGCAGTTCTTC.

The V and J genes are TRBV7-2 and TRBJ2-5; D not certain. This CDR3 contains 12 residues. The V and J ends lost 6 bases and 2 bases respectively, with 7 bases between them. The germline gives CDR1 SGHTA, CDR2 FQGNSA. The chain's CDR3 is CASSWQQETQYF. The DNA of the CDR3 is TGTGCCAGCAGTTGGCAACAAGAGACCCAGTACTTC.

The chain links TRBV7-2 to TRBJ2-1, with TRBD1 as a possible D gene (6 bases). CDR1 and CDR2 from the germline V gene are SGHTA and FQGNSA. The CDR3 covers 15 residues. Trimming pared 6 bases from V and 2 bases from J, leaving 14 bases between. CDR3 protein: CASRGRQVTYNEQFF. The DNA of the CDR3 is TGTGCCAGCAGGGGCAGACAGGTGACCTACAATGAGCAGTTCTTC.

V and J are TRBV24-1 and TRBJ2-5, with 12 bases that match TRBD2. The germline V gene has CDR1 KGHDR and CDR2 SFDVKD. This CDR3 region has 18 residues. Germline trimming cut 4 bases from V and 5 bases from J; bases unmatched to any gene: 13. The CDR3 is CATSDPSGRAGLGETQYF. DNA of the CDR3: TGTGCCACCAGTGACCCTAGCGGGAGGGCCGGATTAGGGGAGACCCAGTACTTC.

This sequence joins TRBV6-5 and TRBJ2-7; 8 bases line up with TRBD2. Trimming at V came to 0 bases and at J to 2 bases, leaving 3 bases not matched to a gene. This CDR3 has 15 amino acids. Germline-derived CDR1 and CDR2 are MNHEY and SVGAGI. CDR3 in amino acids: CASSYSLAATYEQYF. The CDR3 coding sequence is TGTGCCAGCAGTTACTCACTAGCGGCAACCTACGAGCAGTACTTC.

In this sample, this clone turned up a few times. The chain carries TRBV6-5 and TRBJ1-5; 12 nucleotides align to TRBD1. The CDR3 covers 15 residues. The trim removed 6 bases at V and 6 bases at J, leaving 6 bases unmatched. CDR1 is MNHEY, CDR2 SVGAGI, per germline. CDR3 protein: CASRTGTGGSQPQHF. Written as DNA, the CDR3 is TGTGCCAGCAGGACCGGGACAGGGGGCAGTCAGCCCCAGCATTTT.

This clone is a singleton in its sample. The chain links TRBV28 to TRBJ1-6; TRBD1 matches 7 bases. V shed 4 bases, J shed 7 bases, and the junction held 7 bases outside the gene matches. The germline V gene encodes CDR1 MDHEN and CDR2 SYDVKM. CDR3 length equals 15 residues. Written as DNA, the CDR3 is TGTGCCAGCAGTTACAGGGGTGGTGGGAATTCACCCCTCCACTTT. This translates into CASSYRGGGNSPLHF.

The CDR3 DNA is TGTGCCAGCAGCCAAGATGGGACAACGAACAACTATGGCTACACCTTC. This codes for CASSQDGTTNNYGYTF. This rearrangement joins TRBV4-2 to TRBJ1-2, with D possibly matching TRBD1 (6 bases). Trimming removed 0 bases at V and 2 bases at J, with 13 bases between. CDR1 LGHNA and CDR2 YNFKEQ come from the germline V gene. CDR3 size: 16 residues.

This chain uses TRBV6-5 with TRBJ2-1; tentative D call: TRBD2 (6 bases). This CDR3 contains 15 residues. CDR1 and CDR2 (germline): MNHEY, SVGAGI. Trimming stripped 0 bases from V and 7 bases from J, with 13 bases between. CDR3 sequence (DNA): TGTGCCAGCAGTTACTCGAGCCTAGCGTATAATGAGCAGTTCTTC. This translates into CASSYSSLAYNEQFF.

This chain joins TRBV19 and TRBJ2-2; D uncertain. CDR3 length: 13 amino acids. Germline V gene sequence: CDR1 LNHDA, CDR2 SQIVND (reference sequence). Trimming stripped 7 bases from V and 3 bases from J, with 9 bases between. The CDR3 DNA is TGTGCCAGTACCCCAGTGTACACCGGGGAGCTGTTTTTT. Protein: CASTPVYTGELFF.

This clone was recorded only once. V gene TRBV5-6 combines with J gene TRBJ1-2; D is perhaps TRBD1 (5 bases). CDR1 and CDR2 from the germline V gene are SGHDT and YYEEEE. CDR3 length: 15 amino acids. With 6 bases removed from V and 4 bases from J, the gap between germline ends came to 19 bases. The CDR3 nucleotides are TGTGCCAGCAACTCCCTCGGGGGAGATACCTATGGCTACACCTTC. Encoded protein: CASNSLGGDTYGYTF.

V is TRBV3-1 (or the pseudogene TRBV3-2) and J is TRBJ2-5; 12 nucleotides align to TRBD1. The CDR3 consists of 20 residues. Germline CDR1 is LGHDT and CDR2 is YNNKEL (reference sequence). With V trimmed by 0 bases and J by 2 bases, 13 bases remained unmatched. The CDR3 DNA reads TGTGCCAGCAGCCAAGATCTTGGGACAGGGGGCACAACCCTACAAGAGACCCAGTACTTC. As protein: CASSQDLGTGGTTLQETQYF.

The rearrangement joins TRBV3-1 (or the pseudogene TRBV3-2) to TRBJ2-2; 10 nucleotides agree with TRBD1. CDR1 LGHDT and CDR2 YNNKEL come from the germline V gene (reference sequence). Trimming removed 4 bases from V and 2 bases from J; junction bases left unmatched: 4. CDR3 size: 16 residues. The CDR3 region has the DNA TGTGCCAGCAGCCTTGGGACAGGGGCTAACACCGGGGAGCTGTTTTTT. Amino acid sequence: CASSLGTGANTGELFF.

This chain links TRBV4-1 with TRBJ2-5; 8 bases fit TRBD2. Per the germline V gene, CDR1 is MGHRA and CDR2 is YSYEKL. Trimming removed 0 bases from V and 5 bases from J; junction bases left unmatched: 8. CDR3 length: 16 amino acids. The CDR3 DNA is TGCGCCAGCAGCCAAGATGGAACGGGCGGGGGGGAGACCCAGTACTTC. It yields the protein CASSQDGTGGGETQYF.

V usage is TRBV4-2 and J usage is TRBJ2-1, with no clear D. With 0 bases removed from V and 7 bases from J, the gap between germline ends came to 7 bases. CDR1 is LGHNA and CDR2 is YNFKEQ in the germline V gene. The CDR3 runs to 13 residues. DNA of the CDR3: TGTGCCAGCAGCCAAGATCCCGGGAATGAGCAGTTCTTC. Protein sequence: CASSQDPGNEQFF.

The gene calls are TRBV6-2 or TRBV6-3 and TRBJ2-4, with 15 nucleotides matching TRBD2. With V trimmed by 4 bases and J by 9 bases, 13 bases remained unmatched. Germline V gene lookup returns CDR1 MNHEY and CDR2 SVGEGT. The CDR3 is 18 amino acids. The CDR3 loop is CASSSSGLAGGQGAIQYF. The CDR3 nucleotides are TGTGCCAGCAGTTCCAGCGGACTAGCGGGGGGGCAGGGTGCCATTCAGTACTTC.

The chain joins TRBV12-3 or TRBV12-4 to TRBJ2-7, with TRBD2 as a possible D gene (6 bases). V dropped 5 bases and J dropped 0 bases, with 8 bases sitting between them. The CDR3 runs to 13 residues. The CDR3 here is CASSGGNSYEQYF. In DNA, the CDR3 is TGTGCCAGCAGTGGGGGGAACTCCTACGAGCAGTACTTC.